The clone carrying this TCR beta chain occurred a few times. The data belong to a study of T-cell reconstitution after alpha-beta-depleted transplantation in children. As it was prepared, the TCRbeta library received unique molecular identifiers. One entry per CDR3 protein results from TCRdb running MiXCR on the PCR reads. The sample yields 450,000 to 600,000 distinct CDR3 sequences, approximately 29% seen once. Trimming shortened V by 3 bases and J by 8 bases, and 17 bases separated the two germline ends. Germline V gene data show CDR1 as SGHKS and CDR2 as YYEKEE (reference sequence). This CDR3 has 14 amino acids.

The sequences come from PBMCs from the stem cell graft donor, collected from the stem cell graft. The chain carries TRBV5-5 and TRBJ1-2; D gene uncertain. This receptor was taken from a human donor who donated a stem cell graft to a child with aplastic anemia. Here the CDR3 reads CASSWREEPGGYTF. As DNA, the CDR3 is TGTGCCAGCAGCTGGCGGGAGGAGCCGGGCGGCTACACCTTC.